This T cell receptor (beta chain) was obtained from a study of cytomegalovirus exposure and HLA in healthy donors (dated by TCRdb to about 2017). With respect to the entire study: An earlier analysis of some 550 of the donors reported 250 to 350 Gb of sequence data and around 110 million unique TCR beta sequences from 150 million to 200 million T cells. Roughly 310 gigabases of sequencing data and tens of millions of unique TCR sequences were included in an early release covering around 600 HLA-typed donors. Among the approximately 400 genotyped donors, approximately 77% belonged to the genetic ancestry cluster associated with self-reported Caucasian donors. The aim of the study was to test whether cataloging public T cell receptors could identify signatures of past pathogen exposure. Using immunosequencing, the study profiled T cell repertoires from some 670 subjects and related those repertoires to cytomegalovirus serostatus. A separate validation cohort of approximately 130 different subjects was used in addition to the approximately 610-subject first cohort. The study combined high-throughput TCR immunosequencing, statistical association of individual TCRs with disease status, and machine learning to predict cytomegalovirus infection status. A later analysis re-examined previously published TCR beta repertoires from roughly 720 donors and added high-resolution HLA genotyping to investigate patterns of TCR occurrence. In the later analysis, no new phenotypic data were used to find candidate immune exposures; instead, reliance was placed on TCR beta sequences and their occurrence across donors. An earlier analysis of roughly 580 of the donors used high-throughput TCR beta sequencing to judge whether each TCR beta V gene segment behaved as functional or pseudogenic. Donor age, sex, ethnicity and CMV serostatus were collected together with the repertoire data. A later genetic analysis used genome-wide SNP genotypes for about 65% of the 666 donors, treating that subset as a discovery cohort. All discovery cohort repertoires had been generated on a single sequencing platform. Both class I and class II loci were covered by HLA typing, at four-digit resolution. Typing coverage differed by locus: A, B, C, DRB1 and DQB1 were typed in about 629-640 donors, DQA1 in roughly 500, DPA1 in some 610, and DPB1 in 400 to 490. About five DR-DQ haplotypes were treated as single units for association and clustering because of strong linkage in the cohort. Among some 400 genotyped donors of the cohort, an average of around 240,000 unique TCR beta nucleotide sequences were sequenced per donor, around a sixth of them non-productive. Results and caveats for the whole study, not just this receptor: Most TCR sequences were observed very rarely across donors, whereas some public TCRs were present in many individuals. According to a later analysis, TCR association rates differed among HLA loci, with DRB1 alleles showing the most associated TCRs and HLA-C alleles showing the fewest. In a later analysis, HLA-associated TCR beta chains showed more clonal expansion and lower generation probabilities than non-associated chains that were equally common. Because counts were too low, some 17 rarely observed V segments, including chromosome 9 orphons, were left out of the earlier analysis of 587 of the donors. The classifier was reported to diagnose cytomegalovirus status with high specificity and sensitivity in both the original cohort and the validation cohort. Presence/absence analyses assumed roughly uniform sequencing depth across donors, an assumption that may not hold. In a later analysis, most CMV-associated TCR beta chains were found to appear HLA-restricted, with HLA associations seemingly driven largely by CMV exposure. A further reported finding was that TCR beta sequences accurately predicted the HLA-A and HLA-B alleles for most subjects in the first cohort. Immune exposure information for the cohort was limited to CMV serostatus. Linkage disequilibrium might explain the correlated functional status among segregating V segments, but an unknown experimental factor could not be excluded. In an earlier analysis of around 500 of the donors, most TCR beta V segments appeared in productive rearrangements about 87% or about 30% of the time, broadly matching IMGT annotations. The sequencing pipeline was judged likely to have produced a cluster of highly shared sequence variants as a technical artifact. HLA typing was unavailable for some donors at each locus, so association tests used only the typed subset. In a later analysis, 15,000 to 20,000 TCR beta sequences were associated with specific HLA alleles at a false discovery rate of 0.05. A total of fewer than 200 TCR beta chains were listed by the study as associated with cytomegalovirus. According to a later analysis, parvovirus B19, influenza, CMV and Epstein-Barr virus appeared linked to several top co-occurrence clusters. The authors suggested that the approach could potentially be generalized to other disease states and immunological phenotypes. In a later genetic analysis, a missense DCLRE1C variant was associated with V-gene and J-gene trimming of TCR beta chains, and the association was replicated in an independent cohort. A few of the identified cytomegalovirus-associated TCR beta chains were confirmed in vitro to be specific for cytomegalovirus antigens. Because the 87-base-pair reads could not distinguish some IMGT-functional V segments, including TRBV6-2 and TRBV6-3, those segments were excluded. When HLA alleles, especially DR and DQ, strongly co-occurred, attributing TCR associations to individual alleles was difficult. This cohort had only TCR beta chains sequenced, and the lack of alpha or paired-chain data limited which features could be detected. According to a later genetic analysis, donors in an Asian-associated ancestry cluster had fewer N-insertions in productive TCRs than the approximately 630-donor mean.

Library preparation was by the immunoSEQ multiplex PCR assay. For the multiplex PCR, a mixture combining 60 forward primers for TCR Vbeta segments and 13 reverse primers for TCR Jbeta segments was used. The CDR3 region of rearranged TCR beta genes was amplified from genomic DNA with a multiplex PCR assay. Amplified TCR beta libraries were sequenced as 87-base-pair reads on the Illumina HiSeq System. The authors' analysis ran thus. In a later analysis, about 80 million unique TCR beta chains were counted across the 500 to 700 repertoires, and around 10 million of these chains were shared by at least two donors. A nearest-neighbor algorithm error-corrected the raw reads and collapsed the reads into unique sequences, merging closely related sequences to remove PCR and sequencing errors. V, D and J gene segments were assigned by aligning CDR3 sequences to IMGT reference sequences. Each retained sequence needed at least a six-nucleotide match to both a V gene segment and a J gene segment. Rearrangements were classified as productive when the CDR3 lacked stop codons and remained in frame with V and J, and all other rearrangements were classified as non-productive. Following IMGT convention, CDR3 was defined as the stretch from the second conserved V-encoded cysteine up to the conserved J-encoded phenylalanine. Sequences without an unambiguous match to a single V gene segment were excluded from the earlier analysis of 500 to 700 of the donors. In an earlier analysis of approximately 550 of the donors, V segments were called functional above 56.7% productive rearrangements and were called segregating when the between-donor standard deviation exceeded 5%. A statistical classification framework was built for diagnosing cytomegalovirus status from the catalog of TCR beta chain sequences. V and J gene assignment, in a later analysis, came from comparing TCR nucleotide sequences with IMGT/GENE-DB human TR gene sequences. In a later analysis, CDR3 sequences and most-parsimonious VDJ recombination scenarios were assigned using the TCRdist pipeline. A later analysis defined each TCR beta chain by its CDR3 amino acid sequence plus V-gene family, and excluded reads lacking a unique V-gene family. As a way to deal with suspected cross-contamination and a sequencing artifact, a later analysis dropped roughly 600 nucleotide sequences that were highly shared and had low generation probability. A later analysis calculated a clonal expansion index for each public chain from normalized within-repertoire ranks of inferred template counts. A later analysis computed generation probabilities with a VDJ recombination model fitted to out-of-frame rearrangements, and checked the results against IGoR. In a later analysis, hypergeometric tests were used to score TCR-TCR, TCR-HLA and TCR-CMV co-occurrence, with a repertoire-size bias correction applied to TCR pairs. To estimate false discovery rates, a later analysis permuted the HLA or CMV assignments 20 times. In a later analysis, co-occurring TCRs were grouped using DBSCAN, with TCRdist sequence similarity added in when clustering inside HLA-allele-positive subsets. Repertoires with fewer than 30,000 or more than 120,000 public chains, plus five repertoires with anomalous nucleotide sharing, were excluded from co-occurrence clustering. TCRdb stores this immuneACCESS table with in-frame sequences only. Part of the clones is absent; in the studies checked, under half of the shortfall reflects unresolved V genes, and no reason is known for the rest. The V and J calls and clone size come from that table; D and trimming were worked out from the DNA. The table for this sample lists fewer than 140,000 clones; about two thirds of them were counted only once. Less than 3.5% of the sample rests with the top ten.

The cohort consisted of 600 or so healthy bone marrow donors. At the time of sampling, every cohort member was nominally healthy, though immune exposures that went unrecorded were likely present. The donor tested CMV seronegative and was one of the 352 seronegative cohort members. A peripheral blood sample was provided by each donor, and peripheral blood mononuclear cells were used for TCR beta sequencing. Genomic DNA was extracted from the blood cell samples with the Qiagen DNeasy Blood Extraction Kit. In the case of this clone: The antigen it recognizes is unknown. Within one base of it there is no much larger clone, and no base qualities were kept.

The CDR1 and CDR2 encoded by the germline V gene are MNHEY and SVGAGI. V and J are trimmed by 10 bases and 4 bases, and the gene matches miss 14 bases of the junction. The CDR3 starts with the cysteine, ends with the phenylalanine, and has 15 residues. Only CDR3 DNA is held: 45 bases, read in frame from base 1. The specimen was PBMCs. This receptor was taken from a female donor in good health and CMV-seronegative. The chain links TRBV6-5 with TRBJ2-5; 8 central nucleotides agree with TRBD2. The encoded CDR3 is CATRISGGAGETQYF. The DNA sequence follows: TGTGCCACGAGAATCTCGGGGGGGGCGGGAGAGACCCAGTACTTC.